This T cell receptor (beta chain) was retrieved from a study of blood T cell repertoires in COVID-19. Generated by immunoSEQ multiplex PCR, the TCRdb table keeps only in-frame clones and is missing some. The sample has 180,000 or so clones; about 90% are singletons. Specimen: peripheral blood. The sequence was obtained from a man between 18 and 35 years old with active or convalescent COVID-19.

As DNA, the CDR3 is TGCGCCAGCAGCCAAGTTCCACAGGGATCATATCCCCCCCACACCATATATTTT. This encodes CASSQVPQGSYPPHTIYF. The gene calls are TRBV4-1 and TRBJ1-3; D possibly corresponds to TRBD1 (6 bases). The CDR3 is made up of 18 amino acids. Trimming shortened V by 1 base and J by 8 bases, and 24 bases separated the two germline ends. The germline gives CDR1 MGHRA, CDR2 YSYEKL.